A selection of T cell receptor beta chains follows, all from one sample in a study of cytomegalovirus exposure and HLA in healthy donors. Clones were sequenced by immunoSEQ multiplex PCR, and TCRdb holds only the in-frame ones, with some missing. The repertoire has approximately 120,000 clones, around four fifths of them found once; the top ten carry 20%. Sequenced sample: PBMCs. The receptors were sampled from a man younger than 30 in good health and CMV-seropositive. CDR3s include the opening cysteine and the closing phenylalanine or tryptophan. Each record gives: J gene, V gene, clone size, CDR3 protein. Clone size is shown for a subset of rows, as once, few, many or a class of expanded clone.

TRBJ1-2	TRBV2	-	CASSPGQGIGDYGYTF
TRBJ1-2	TRBV5-4	-	CASSLDSNGYTF
TRBJ1-4	TRBV25-1	-	CASRGTANEKLFF
TRBJ1-1	TRBV7-8	-	CASSADPTTEAFF
TRBJ1-1	TRBV19	-	CASSLNPGYTEAFF
TRBJ2-7	TRBV18	-	CASSPRDSSYEQYF
TRBJ2-1	TRBV5-1	-	CASSLNGGEQFF
TRBJ2-2	TRBV2	-	CASRGGATGELFF
TRBJ1-1	TRBV28	-	CASRLQGWSTEAFF
TRBJ2-3	TRBV6-1	-	CAVPPGLAGRDTQYF
TRBJ2-7	TRBV7-8	-	CASSLRDYYEQYF
TRBJ2-2	TRBV19	-	CASIDTGELFF
TRBJ1-6	TRBV19	-	CASSPTGGNSPLHF
TRBJ2-3	TRBV5-1	-	CASSLVLGGAKDTQYF
TRBJ1-5	TRBV4-1	-	CASSQTGTNSNQPQHF
TRBJ2-7	TRBV5-6	once	CASSPASGIEQYF
TRBJ1-3	TRBV15	-	CATSGGQGALSGNTIYF
TRBJ1-2	TRBV7-8	-	CASSPGTGTPNYGYTF
TRBJ1-1	TRBV10-3	-	CAIRLAAGGTEAFF
TRBJ1-1	TRBV5-1	-	CASSGHRGQYTEAFF
TRBJ1-2	TRBV2	-	CASRGTGGATYGYTF
TRBJ2-5	TRBV11-2	-	CASRARGDETQYF
TRBJ2-3	TRBV11-2	-	CASSSYRGPHTDTQYF
TRBJ2-3	TRBV11-2	-	CASSLGGGTDTQYF
TRBJ1-3	TRBV7-8	-	CASRLAASGNTIYF
TRBJ2-5	TRBV7-3	-	CASSLPSCIRSTQYF
TRBJ2-7	TRBV5-1	-	CASSLPPLDYTYEQYF
-	TRBV7-9	-	CASSSYSYEQYF